A selection of T cell receptor beta chains follows, all from one sample in a study of human T cells and chemical hapten exposure. Each CDR3 protein is one row after TCRdb ran MiXCR on the RACE reads. The table records 180,000 or so distinct CDR3 sequences, roughly 14% of them present only once. Sequences were derived from whole blood, sampled in connection with sensitization to the hapten diphenylcyclopropenone (DPC). Receptors originate from a woman in her 30s with alopecia areata. Some clones in this sample may be carry-over from other donors' samples. The CDR3 runs from the conserved cysteine through the conserved F or W. A D gene is named only where the DNA matches it firmly. A clone size is listed for some rows: how often the clone was seen (once, few, many), or a class if it is expanded.

clone size	D gene	CDR3 length	V gene	J gene	CDR3 protein	CDR3 DNA
few	.	16	TRBV7-9	TRBJ1-2	CASSLGTVPSNYGYTF	TGTGCCAGCAGCTTAGGGACAGTCCCTTCTAACTATGGCTACACCTTC
few	.	15	TRBV4-1	TRBJ2-5	CASSQDPGSQETQYF	TGCGCCAGCAGCCAAGATCCAGGGTCTCAAGAGACCCAGTACTTC
many	.	18	TRBV4-1	TRBJ1-1	CASSQDQRQGGLTTEAFF	TGCGCCAGCAGCCAAGATCAGAGGCAGGGTGGGTTGACCACTGAAGCTTTCTTT
few	.	16	TRBV6-2/TRBV6-3	TRBJ1-5	CASSYTGDFGNQPQHF	TGTGCCAGCAGTTATACTGGGGATTTCGGCAATCAGCCCCAGCATTTT
few	.	12	TRBV20-1	TRBJ2-7	CSARQGIYEQYF	TGCAGTGCTAGACAGGGGATCTACGAGCAGTACTTC
.	.	13	TRBV7-2	TRBJ2-4	CASSLLIGDIQYF	TGTGCCAGCAGCTTATTAATAGGGGACATTCAGTACTTC
.	TRBD1	15	TRBV7-3	TRBJ1-1	CASSPQGQGHTEAFF	TGTGCCAGCAGCCCCCAGGGACAGGGGCACACTGAAGCTTTCTTT
.	.	15	TRBV30	TRBJ2-1	CALSEFFGSYNEQFF	TGTGCATTGAGCGAGTTCTTTGGCTCCTACAATGAGCAGTTCTTC
many	.	13	TRBV12-3/TRBV12-4	TRBJ2-3	CASRFEGTDTQYF	TGTGCCAGCAGGTTCGAGGGGACAGATACGCAGTATTTT
few	.	13	TRBV18	TRBJ1-3	CASSPPGVNTIYF	TGTGCCAGCTCACCGCCAGGCGTAAACACCATATATTTT
few	.	12	TRBV20-1	TRBJ1-1	CSATSGGTEAFF	TGCAGTGCTACCTCTGGAGGCACTGAAGCTTTCTTT
.	.	11	TRBV7-2	TRBJ1-1	CASSYDTEAFF	TGTGCCAGCAGCTACGACACTGAAGCTTTCTTT
.	.	13	TRBV5-4	TRBJ1-2	CASSLGPGADYTF	TGTGCCAGCAGCTTGGGTCCAGGGGCGGACTACACCTTC
.	TRBD2	14	TRBV10-3	TRBJ2-3	CAISQRETTDTQYF	TGTGCCATCAGTCAGCGGGAGACCACAGATACGCAGTATTTT
.	TRBD1	18	TRBV27	TRBJ1-2	CASKLPPGQGPFNYGYTF	TGTGCCAGCAAACTCCCACCGGGACAGGGCCCTTTTAACTATGGCTACACCTTC